The present T cell receptor (beta chain) was sequenced within a study of blood T cell repertoires in COVID-19 (dated by TCRdb to 2018 to 2021). At the level of the whole study: The collaborator samples originated in the United States, Italy and Spain and spanned the acute and convalescent phases of COVID-19. The repertoires were released in a freely available public database meant as a resource for research on the immune response to SARS-CoV-2. The prospective study material was composed of cDNA or gDNA derived from T cells, B-cell-depleted T cells, or PBMCs. Deeply sampled blood TCRbeta repertoires from subjects exposed to, actively infected with, or recovered from COVID-19 were included in the dataset. A de-identified subject ID, COVID-19 status, age in years and sex were almost always included in the sample metadata. Samples came from the ongoing ImmuneRACE study (first 160 participants) plus 1,254 subjects from 6 global collaborators. HLA class I and class II types, where available, came from metadata supplied by the sample provider rather than from assay-based typing.

TCRbeta CDR3 regions were amplified from genomic DNA using the immunoSEQ Assay, a bias-controlled multiplex PCR. The study's processing was this. Nucleated cell counts per sample were estimated from amplification of reference gene primers within the assay. Sequence reads were collapsed and filtered to measure the absolute abundance of every unique TCRbeta CDR3 rearrangement. For each sample, productive Simpson clonality was calculated by taking the square root of Simpson's diversity index across productive rearrangements. TCRdb mirrors the immuneACCESS table, restricted to in-frame sequences. Some clones are absent from its copies; in checked studies, under half trace to an unresolved V gene, and the reason for the others is unknown. That table gives V, J and clone size, and the DNA gave D and trimming. The sample profile shows about 290,000 clones; around nine tenths of them were found once. The ten largest clones add up to 0.9% to 1% of the sample.

Looking up the germline V gene yields CDR1 MGHRA and CDR2 YSYEKL. The CDR3 covers 17 residues, taking in both the cysteine and the phenylalanine. The retained sequence is limited to the CDR3, 51 bases, with the frame set at the first base. V trim: 3 bases; J trim: 5 bases; unmatched bases: 10. Study-level results and caveats: How much clinical and demographic metadata was included differed by source and by participant, and the metadata was provided uncurated.

Notes on this clone: No cognate antigen has been identified for it. No base quality information exists; no much larger clone differs at one position.

A second Seattle source provided samples from volunteer blood donors who had recovered from COVID-19. Collaborating institutions collected whole blood in K2EDTA tubes following their own protocols. Collaborator samples were shipped for TCRbeta analysis as frozen whole blood, isolated PBMCs, or DNA extracted from either sample type. The clonotype comes from a woman in her thirties or forties who had recovered from COVID-19. The source material was peripheral blood. Recombination connected TRBV4-1 to TRBJ1-6, with TRBD1 identical over 7 junction bases. The nucleotide sequence is given as TGCGCCAGCAGCCATTCGGGGGACAGAACTAATAATTCACCCCTCCACTTT. Translated, it gives CASSHSGDRTNNSPLHF.